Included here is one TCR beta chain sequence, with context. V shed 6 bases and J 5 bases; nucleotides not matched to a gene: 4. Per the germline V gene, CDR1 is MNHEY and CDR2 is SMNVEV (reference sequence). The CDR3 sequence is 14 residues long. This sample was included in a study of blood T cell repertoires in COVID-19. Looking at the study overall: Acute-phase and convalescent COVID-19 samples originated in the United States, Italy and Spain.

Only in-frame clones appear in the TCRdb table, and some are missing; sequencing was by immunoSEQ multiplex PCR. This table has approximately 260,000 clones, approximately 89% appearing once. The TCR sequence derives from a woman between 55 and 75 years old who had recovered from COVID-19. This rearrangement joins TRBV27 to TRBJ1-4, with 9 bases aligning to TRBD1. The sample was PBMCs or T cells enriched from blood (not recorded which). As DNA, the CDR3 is TGTGCCAGCAGCCGAGACAGGGGGAATGAAAAACTGTTTTTT. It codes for CASSRDRGNEKLFF.